This paragraph reports one T cell receptor beta chain. Using immunoSEQ multiplex PCR, the repertoire was profiled, and TCRdb retains in-frame clones only, with some absent. The sample includes approximately 110,000 clones, 80% to 95% seen only once; the top ten take less than 9%. The data were obtained in a study of control samples from healthy donors and cancer patients. The CDR3 is made up of 18 amino acids. Trimming took 7 bases from V and 0 from J; bases not matched to a gene: 10. Germline values: CDR1 SGHRS, CDR2 YFSETQ. This rearrangement joins TRBV5-1 to TRBJ2-3; 14 bases are shared with TRBD2. The source of this sequence is a woman in her late teens or twenties in good health. The material sequenced was blood. The CDR3 region is CASSQTGTSGGSTDTQYF. The CDR3 coding sequence is TGCGCCAGCTCGCAAACCGGGACTAGCGGGGGAAGCACAGATACGCAGTATTTT.